This TCR beta chain was captured by sequencing in a study of T cell responses to AZD1222 COVID-19 vaccine. V lost 0 bases and J lost 7, with 6 bases in between. This CDR3 contains 13 residues. CDR1 LNHNV and CDR2 YYDKDF come from the germline V gene (reference sequence). TCRdb keeps only in-frame clones here, not all; method: immunoSEQ multiplex PCR. The sample gives around 160,000 clones, 80% to 90% of which show up once; 4.5% to 6% is in the top ten. The V and J genes are TRBV15 and TRBJ1-4, with a weak D call TRBD1 (5 bases). The sequences come from peripheral blood, collected on day 0 of AZD1222 vaccination. This receptor was obtained from an adult in good health. The DNA for the CDR3 is TGTGCCACCAGCAGAGATCAGGGTGAAAAACTGTTTTTT. This codes for CATSRDQGEKLFF.